A selection of T cell receptor beta chains follows, all from one sample in a study of lymphopenia after photon versus proton radiotherapy. The data were produced by immunoSEQ multiplex PCR, yet TCRdb's version contains in-frame clones alone and is incomplete. The table lists 75,000 to 90,000 clones, around 83% of them singletons. Specimen: peripheral blood, collected from a patient treated with proton-based radiotherapy. Receptors were obtained from a man aged 55-75 years with pancreatic cancer. Both conserved end residues are part of each CDR3. A D gene is named only where the DNA matches it firmly. Size values are once, few and many counts, or a class for expanded clones, and some rows have none.

v_gene	d_gene	abundance	j_gene	CDR3aa	CDR3nt
TRBV7-8	TRBD2	-	TRBJ2-3	CASSPTTRTSSVTDTQYF	TGTGCCAGCAGCCCCACAACCAGGACTAGCTCCGTCACAGATACGCAGTATTTT
TRBV4-1	TRBD1	-	TRBJ2-5	CASSLGQGVIETQYF	TGCGCCAGCAGCCTGGGACAGGGGGTAATAGAGACCCAGTACTTC
TRBV27	TRBD2	-	TRBJ2-2	CASSYGTSGNTGELFF	TGTGCCAGCAGTTACGGGACTAGCGGGAATACCGGGGAGCTGTTTTTT
TRBV11-3	-	-	TRBJ2-2	CTRIRGGARELFF	TGTACACGAATTAGGGGGGGAGCTAGGGAGCTGTTTTTT
TRBV6-1	-	once	TRBJ2-1	CASSEGRSYNEQFF	TGTGCCAGCAGTGAAGGGCGATCTTACAATGAGCAGTTCTTC
TRBV19	TRBD1	-	TRBJ2-7	CASSPIRQGASYEQYF	TGTGCCAGTAGTCCAATTCGACAGGGGGCCTCCTACGAGCAGTACTTC
TRBV30	TRBD1	once	TRBJ2-7	CAWKRRGQGTEQYF	TGTGCCTGGAAGAGGAGGGGACAGGGGACCGAGCAGTACTTC
TRBV6-6	-	-	TRBJ2-5	CASSYWAGIKETQYF	TGTGCCAGCAGTTACTGGGCGGGAATCAAAGAGACCCAGTACTTC
TRBV5-4	TRBD2	-	TRBJ2-3	CASSSYLTSGITDTQYF	TGTGCCAGCAGCTCTTATTTGACTAGCGGGATTACAGATACGCAGTATTTT
TRBV29-1	-	-	TRBJ2-1	CSVVLPGRINEQFF	TGCAGCGTAGTCCTCCCTGGACGGATCAATGAGCAGTTCTTC
TRBV5-1	-	-	TRBJ1-4	CASSLFRGPNEKLFF	TGCGCCAGCAGCTTGTTTCGGGGTCCAAATGAAAAACTGTTTTTT
TRBV9	TRBD1	-	TRBJ1-1	CASSLRGDRDTEAFF	TGTGCCAGCAGCCTCAGAGGCGACAGGGACACTGAAGCTTTCTTT
TRBV4-1	-	few	TRBJ2-1	CASSLRDGLSSYNEQFF	TGCGCCAGCAGCCTACGGGACGGCTTGAGCTCCTACAATGAGCAGTTCTTC
TRBV6-5	-	once	TRBJ1-1	CASSYGQSRSTEAFF	TGTGCCAGCAGTTACGGACAGTCGCGAAGCACTGAAGCTTTCTTT
TRBV16	TRBD2	-	TRBJ2-2	CASSQSGVHTGELFF	TGTGCCAGCAGCCAAAGCGGGGTGCACACCGGGGAGCTGTTTTTT